A selection of T cell receptor beta chains follows, all from one sample in a study of response to subunit inactivated influenza vaccine. MiXCR was run by TCRdb on the RT-PCR reads, yielding one entry per CDR3 protein. The table includes some 570,000 distinct CDR3 sequences, approximately 10% detected once. This sample was also put to use in a study of T cells expressing NK-cell markers.

The sample consisted of PBMCs from blood, taken on the day of vaccination. The receptors shown here come from a man in his fifties who received an inactivated influenza vaccine. The CDR3 runs from the conserved cysteine through the conserved F or W. A D gene is named only where the DNA matches it firmly. Size is omitted from some rows. Given values are once, few, many or a class for expanded clones.

>TRBV5-1|TRBD2|TRBJ2-7|.
CASSTPTVPISGRAYEQYF
TGCGCCAGCAGCACCCCGACTGTCCCGATAAGCGGGAGGGCGTACGAGCAGTACTTC
>TRBV10-2|.|TRBJ2-7|few
CASNPRRETYEQYF
TGCGCCAGCAACCCCCGGAGGGAAACCTACGAGCAGTACTTC
>TRBV6-1|.|TRBJ2-3|few
CASRKTVSTDTQYF
TGTGCCAGCAGGAAAACAGTTAGCACAGATACGCAGTATTTT
>TRBV4-3|.|TRBJ2-7|few
CASSQEFGAGSYEQYF
TGCGCCAGCAGCCAAGAGTTCGGGGCAGGCTCCTACGAGCAGTACTTC
>TRBV5-1|TRBD1|TRBJ2-3|.
CASSLGGTGEDTQYF
TGCGCCAGCAGCTTGGGAGGGACAGGGGAAGATACGCAGTATTTT
>TRBV5-1|.|TRBJ2-1|.
CASSDNRPYNEQFF
TGCGCCAGCAGCGATAATCGTCCTTACAATGAGCAGTTCTTC
>TRBV13|TRBD1|TRBJ2-6|.
CASSFVTGNGAGANVLTF
TGTGCCAGCAGCTTTGTGACAGGGAACGGAGCTGGGGCCAACGTCCTGACTTTC
>TRBV5-8|.|TRBJ1-2|few
CASSLTPYYGYTF
TGTGCCAGCAGCTTGACGCCTTACTATGGCTACACCTTC
>TRBV11-2|TRBD2|TRBJ2-3|few
CASSFSLTHSGAGTDTQYF
TGTGCCAGCAGCTTTTCCCTAACACATAGCGGGGCAGGGACTGATACGCAGTATTTT
>TRBV20-1|.|TRBJ1-3|.
CSARGRNSGNTIYF
TGCAGTGCTAGAGGACGGAACTCTGGAAACACCATATATTTT
>TRBV20-1|TRBD2|TRBJ2-1|few
CSAPTSGGRNEQFF
TGCAGTGCTCCGACTAGCGGGGGGCGCAATGAGCAGTTCTTC
>TRBV20-1|.|TRBJ2-5|.
CSARSGSETQYF
TGCAGTGCTAGATCCGGTTCTGAGACCCAGTACTTC
>TRBV10-3|.|TRBJ2-2|few
CAISDYFLGVSTGELFF
TGTGCCATCAGTGATTACTTTTTGGGGGTTAGCACCGGGGAGCTGTTTTTT
>TRBV9|.|TRBJ2-5|few
CASSVGPGKGQETQYF
TGTGCCAGCAGCGTAGGGCCCGGGAAGGGCCAAGAGACCCAGTACTTC
>TRBV5-1|TRBD2|TRBJ2-3|many
CASSLRLAGGTDTQYF
TGCGCCAGCAGCTTGAGGCTAGCGGGGGGCACAGATACGCAGTATTTT
>TRBV7-9|TRBD1|TRBJ2-7|.
CASRSHRGPQAYEQYF
TGTGCCAGCAGGTCGCACAGGGGCCCCCAGGCCTACGAGCAGTACTTC
>TRBV18|TRBD1|TRBJ2-7|few
CASSPTPDRDGEQYF
TGTGCCAGCTCACCAACTCCAGACAGGGATGGCGAGCAGTACTTC
>TRBV10-3|.|TRBJ1-1|.
CAIRTGTENTEAFF
TGTGCCATCAGAACCGGGACTGAGAACACTGAAGCTTTCTTT
>TRBV12-3/TRBV12-4|.|TRBJ1-2|few
CASSLHSGSYGYTF
TGTGCCAGCAGTTTGCACAGCGGATCCTATGGCTACACCTTC
>TRBV29-1|TRBD1|TRBJ2-1|.
CSGDRGGNEQFF
TGCAGCGGAGACAGGGGTGGGAATGAGCAGTTCTTC
>TRBV6-1|.|TRBJ2-3|.
CASRDIRGDTQYF
TGTGCCAGCAGGGACATCCGCGGCGATACGCAGTATTTT
>TRBV21-1|.|TRBJ2-7|.
CASSIPPLYRSYEQYF
TGTGCCAGCAGCATCCCCCCGCTGTACAGGTCCTACGAGCAGTACTTC
>TRBV10-3|.|TRBJ1-5|.
CAISGTVYQPQHF
TGTGCCATCAGTGGCACGGTCTATCAGCCCCAGCATTTT
>TRBV7-2|.|TRBJ2-3|.
CASSPSSGTDTQYF
TGTGCCAGCAGCCCCTCTAGCGGCACAGATACGCAGTATTTT
>TRBV20-1|TRBD2|TRBJ2-2|few
CSAKAGGSTGELFF
TGCAGTGCTAAAGCGGGAGGAAGCACCGGGGAGCTGTTTTTT
>TRBV20-1|TRBD1|TRBJ1-5|.
CSASRGGSGNQPQHF
TGCAGTGCTAGCAGAGGGGGCTCAGGCAATCAGCCCCAGCATTTT
>TRBV12-3/TRBV12-4|TRBD1|TRBJ2-7|.
CASSPGTGVAYEQYF
TGTGCCAGCAGTCCAGGGACAGGGGTGGCCTACGAGCAGTACTTC
>TRBV5-6|TRBD1|TRBJ1-5|.
CASSSTGTGGFQPQHF
TGTGCCAGCAGCTCTACCGGGACAGGGGGCTTTCAGCCCCAGCATTTT
>TRBV20-1|.|TRBJ2-1|few
CSAHGGFSSYNEQFF
TGCAGTGCCCATGGTGGCTTTAGCTCCTACAATGAGCAGTTCTTC
>TRBV4-3|.|TRBJ2-7|.
CASSQVGTYEQYF
TGCGCCAGCAGCCAAGTCGGAACCTACGAGCAGTACTTC
>TRBV15|.|TRBJ1-6|few
CATSREQYNSPLHF
TGTGCCACCAGCAGAGAACAGTATAATTCACCCCTCCACTTT
>TRBV7-2|.|TRBJ2-5|many
CASSWSEGETQYF
TGTGCCAGCAGCTGGTCGGAGGGGGAGACCCAGTACTTC
>TRBV4-2|TRBD2|TRBJ2-3|.
CASSQDARGITDTQYF
TGTGCCAGCAGCCAAGACGCGCGGGGGATCACAGATACGCAGTATTTT
>TRBV20-1|TRBD2|TRBJ2-7|.
CSASLSSGGREQYF
TGCAGTGCTAGTCTGTCTAGCGGGGGGAGAGAGCAGTACTTC
>TRBV7-9|.|TRBJ2-5|.
CASSNGQLAQYF
TGTGCCAGCAGCAATGGACAGCTAGCCCAGTACTTC
>TRBV5-5|TRBD2|TRBJ2-1|.
CASSAQTSDLSYNEQFF
TGTGCCAGCAGCGCCCAGACTAGCGACCTCTCCTACAATGAGCAGTTCTTC
>TRBV4-1|.|TRBJ2-2|many
CASSQQRGNTGELFF
TGCGCCAGCAGCCAACAGAGGGGGAACACCGGGGAGCTGTTTTTT
>TRBV6-1|TRBD2|TRBJ2-5|.
CASSEAGGETQYF
TGTGCCAGCAGTGAAGCCGGGGGGGAGACCCAGTACTTC
>TRBV4-1|TRBD2|TRBJ2-1|few
CASSQEALAVYNEQFF
TGCGCCAGCAGCCAAGAAGCCCTAGCGGTCTACAATGAGCAGTTCTTC